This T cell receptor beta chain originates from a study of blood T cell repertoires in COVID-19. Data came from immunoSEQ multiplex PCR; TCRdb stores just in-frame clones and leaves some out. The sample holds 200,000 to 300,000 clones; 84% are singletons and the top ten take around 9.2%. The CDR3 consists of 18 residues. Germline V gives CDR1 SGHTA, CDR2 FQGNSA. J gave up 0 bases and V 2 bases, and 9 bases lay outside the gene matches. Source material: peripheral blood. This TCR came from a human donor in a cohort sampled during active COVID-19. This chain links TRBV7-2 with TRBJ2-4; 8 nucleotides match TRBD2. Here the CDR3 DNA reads TGTGCCAGCAGCTTAACTCATCGGGGGGGTGTAGCCAAAAACATTCAGTACTTC. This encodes CASSLTHRGGVAKNIQYF.